This T cell receptor beta chain stems from a study of cytomegalovirus exposure and HLA in healthy donors. Study observations and caveats: A later analysis linked a missense variant in DCLRE1C to the trimming of TCR beta V and J genes. Differences between HLA loci emerged in a later analysis of TCR association rates, with DRB1 most and HLA-C fewest. Prior analysis indicated that the majority of TCR beta V segments exhibited productivity approximately 87% or approximately 30% of the time.

The CDR3 runs to 14 residues. The germline V gene encodes CDR1 GTSNPN and CDR2 SVGIG (reference sequence). Unmatched junction bases numbered 3, after V lost 5 bases and J lost 1 base. This clone was found a few times. Antigen specificity is unknown. Primers for the PCR totalled 60 Vbeta and 13 Jbeta. Clones were sequenced by immunoSEQ multiplex PCR, and TCRdb holds only the in-frame ones, with some missing. This table has approximately 130,000 clones, 77% appearing once. The sequenced sample was PBMCs. The chain recombines TRBV30 with TRBJ2-5, with 11 nucleotides matching TRBD2. The sequence was obtained from a man between 18 and 29 years old in good health and CMV-seropositive. CDR3 sequence (DNA): TGTGCCTGGTTAACTAGCGGGGGCCAAGAGACCCAGTACTTC. It encodes CAWLTSGGQETQYF.